Listed below are T cell receptor beta chains from one sample, sequenced in a study of identifying expanded T cells in peripheral blood. Using immunoSEQ multiplex PCR, the repertoire was profiled, and TCRdb retains in-frame clones only, with some absent. Of more than 95,000 clones listed, over 65% were seen once; the top ten hold roughly 3.3%. What was sequenced was blood. The receptors were gathered from a person between 18 and 70 years old in good health. Both conserved end residues are part of each CDR3. Fields, in order: clone size, J gene, CDR3 length, V gene, D gene, CDR3 protein, CDR3 DNA. A D gene is named only where the DNA matches it firmly. Clone size appears in some rows only: once, few, many, or a class for an expanded clone.

clone_size: -; j_call: TRBJ1-3; cdr3_length: 19; v_call: TRBV11-2; d_call: -; cdr3_aa: CASSSPTRAGSVSGNTIYF; cdr3_nt: TGTGCCAGCAGCTCCCCAACCCGGGCCGGGTCGGTATCTGGAAACACCATATATTTT
clone_size: -; j_call: TRBJ1-6; cdr3_length: 14; v_call: TRBV7-2; d_call: -; cdr3_aa: CASSLGGINSPLHF; cdr3_nt: TGTGCCAGCAGCTTAGGGGGAATCAATTCACCCCTCCACTTT
clone_size: -; j_call: TRBJ1-1; cdr3_length: 15; v_call: TRBV5-6; d_call: TRBD1; cdr3_aa: CASSPRGQEKPEAFF; cdr3_nt: TGTGCCAGCAGCCCTCGCGGACAGGAAAAACCTGAAGCTTTCTTT
clone_size: few; j_call: TRBJ1-1; cdr3_length: 15; v_call: TRBV6-1; d_call: -; cdr3_aa: CASTQSSHGNTEAFF; cdr3_nt: TGTGCCAGCACACAGTCATCTCATGGGAACACTGAAGCTTTCTTT
clone_size: -; j_call: TRBJ1-1; cdr3_length: 15; v_call: TRBV5-6; d_call: -; cdr3_aa: CASSLFETENTEAFF; cdr3_nt: TGTGCCAGCAGCTTATTTGAGACAGAGAACACTGAAGCTTTCTTT
clone_size: few; j_call: TRBJ2-2; cdr3_length: 13; v_call: TRBV29-1; d_call: -; cdr3_aa: CSVVLSLGGELFF; cdr3_nt: TGCAGCGTTGTCTTGTCCTTGGGAGGGGAGCTGTTTTTT
clone_size: -; j_call: TRBJ1-2; cdr3_length: 13; v_call: TRBV23-1; d_call: -; cdr3_aa: CASSHCGDYGYTF; cdr3_nt: TGCGCCAGCAGTCATTGCGGGGACTATGGCTACACCTTC
clone_size: -; j_call: TRBJ1-5; cdr3_length: 18; v_call: TRBV4-3; d_call: TRBD1; cdr3_aa: CASSQDRPRNRGSQPQHF; cdr3_nt: TGCGCCAGCAGCCAAGATAGACCGCGCAACAGGGGTAGTCAGCCCCAGCATTTT
clone_size: -; j_call: TRBJ1-2; cdr3_length: 14; v_call: TRBV5-1; d_call: -; cdr3_aa: CASSLSQGNYGYTF; cdr3_nt: TGCGCCAGCAGCTTGAGCCAGGGGAACTATGGCTACACCTTC
clone_size: -; j_call: TRBJ2-5; cdr3_length: 16; v_call: TRBV6-1; d_call: TRBD2; cdr3_aa: CASSGLAGGRSETQYF; cdr3_nt: TGTGCCAGCAGTGGCCTAGCGGGGGGGCGATCGGAGACCCAGTACTTC
clone_size: -; j_call: TRBJ1-1; cdr3_length: 16; v_call: TRBV7-8; d_call: TRBD1; cdr3_aa: CASSLRMGTGFAEAFF; cdr3_nt: TGTGCCAGCAGCTTAAGGATGGGGACAGGGTTTGCTGAAGCTTTCTTT
clone_size: -; j_call: TRBJ2-3; cdr3_length: 13; v_call: TRBV6-1; d_call: -; cdr3_aa: CAIVIPGADTQYF; cdr3_nt: TGTGCCATCGTTATACCGGGCGCAGATACGCAGTATTTT
clone_size: -; j_call: TRBJ2-5; cdr3_length: 15; v_call: TRBV5-1; d_call: TRBD2; cdr3_aa: CASSQTSGEGETQYF; cdr3_nt: TGCGCCAGCAGCCAGACTAGCGGGGAAGGAGAGACCCAGTACTTC
clone_size: -; j_call: TRBJ2-2; cdr3_length: 15; v_call: TRBV27; d_call: -; cdr3_aa: CASSSAGRYTGELFF; cdr3_nt: TGTGCCAGCAGTTCTGCAGGGCGTTACACCGGGGAGCTGTTTTTT
clone_size: -; j_call: TRBJ2-5; cdr3_length: 14; v_call: TRBV9; d_call: -; cdr3_aa: CASSVGGQKETQYF; cdr3_nt: TGTGCCAGCAGCGTGGGGGGACAGAAAGAGACCCAGTACTTC
clone_size: -; j_call: TRBJ1-2; cdr3_length: 12; v_call: TRBV6-5; d_call: -; cdr3_aa: CASTTGPYGYTF; cdr3_nt: TGTGCCAGCACCACAGGGCCCTATGGCTACACCTTC
clone_size: -; j_call: TRBJ2-7; cdr3_length: 15; v_call: TRBV11-2; d_call: -; cdr3_aa: CASSLGPGSAYEQYF; cdr3_nt: TGTGCCAGCAGCTTAGGTCCGGGCTCCGCCTACGAGCAGTACTTC
clone_size: -; j_call: TRBJ2-5; cdr3_length: 17; v_call: TRBV5-8; d_call: -; cdr3_aa: CASNDWGGGFHRETQYF; cdr3_nt: TGTGCCAGCAACGACTGGGGTGGAGGGTTCCATAGAGAGACCCAGTACTTC
clone_size: once; j_call: TRBJ1-4; cdr3_length: 13; v_call: TRBV30; d_call: -; cdr3_aa: CAWSRTGSEKLFF; cdr3_nt: TGTGCCTGGAGCAGGACCGGGAGCGAAAAACTGTTTTTT
clone_size: -; j_call: TRBJ2-5; cdr3_length: 13; v_call: TRBV7-7; d_call: -; cdr3_aa: CASSLGGQETQYF; cdr3_nt: TGTGCCAGCAGCTTAGGCGGACAAGAGACCCAGTACTTC
clone_size: once; j_call: TRBJ2-2; cdr3_length: 15; v_call: TRBV5-1; d_call: -; cdr3_aa: CASSSDVLRTGELFF; cdr3_nt: TGCGCCAGCAGCTCGGACGTTCTTCGGACCGGGGAGCTGTTTTTT
clone_size: -; j_call: TRBJ1-1; cdr3_length: 14; v_call: TRBV10-3; d_call: -; cdr3_aa: CAISEGVNLKGAFF; cdr3_nt: TGTGCCATCAGTGAAGGAGTAAACCTGAAGGGGGCTTTCTTT
clone_size: -; j_call: TRBJ1-5; cdr3_length: 16; v_call: TRBV19; d_call: TRBD1; cdr3_aa: CASSTLTGESNQPQHF; cdr3_nt: TGTGCCAGTAGTACATTGACAGGGGAGAGCAATCAGCCCCAGCATTTT
clone_size: -; j_call: TRBJ1-2; cdr3_length: 14; v_call: TRBV11-3; d_call: -; cdr3_aa: CASSLTDSRYGYTF; cdr3_nt: TGTGCCAGCAGCTTGACGGATTCCCGCTATGGCTACACCTTC
clone_size: -; j_call: TRBJ1-4; cdr3_length: 14; v_call: TRBV7-3; d_call: TRBD1; cdr3_aa: CASSRDRGGEKLFF; cdr3_nt: TGTGCCAGCAGCCGAGACAGGGGGGGTGAAAAACTGTTTTTT
clone_size: -; j_call: TRBJ2-1; cdr3_length: 18; v_call: TRBV7-9; d_call: TRBD2; cdr3_aa: CASSLAGTSGGALNEQFF; cdr3_nt: TGTGCCAGCAGCTTAGCGGGGACTAGCGGGGGGGCCCTCAATGAGCAGTTCTTC
clone_size: -; j_call: TRBJ1-4; cdr3_length: 13; v_call: TRBV27; d_call: -; cdr3_aa: CASRAATNEKLFF; cdr3_nt: TGTGCCAGCAGGGCTGCAACTAATGAAAAACTGTTTTTT
clone_size: -; j_call: TRBJ2-2; cdr3_length: 16; v_call: TRBV7-3; d_call: TRBD2; cdr3_aa: CASSLSGLAGTGELFF; cdr3_nt: TGTGCCAGCAGCTTATCCGGACTAGCGGGCACCGGGGAGCTGTTTTTT
clone_size: -; j_call: TRBJ2-2; cdr3_length: 17; v_call: TRBV9; d_call: -; cdr3_aa: CASGGGGDTLNTGELFF; cdr3_nt: TGTGCCAGCGGGGGAGGGGGAGACACACTCAACACCGGGGAGCTGTTTTTT
clone_size: -; j_call: TRBJ2-1; cdr3_length: 15; v_call: TRBV19; d_call: -; cdr3_aa: CATEPGPAAVNEQFF; cdr3_nt: TGTGCCACTGAACCGGGGCCGGCGGCAGTGAATGAGCAGTTCTTC
clone_size: -; j_call: TRBJ1-2; cdr3_length: 15; v_call: TRBV14; d_call: -; cdr3_aa: CASSQEKGWSYGYTF; cdr3_nt: TGTGCCAGCAGCCAAGAGAAGGGTTGGAGCTATGGCTACACCTTC
clone_size: -; j_call: TRBJ1-1; cdr3_length: 14; v_call: TRBV7-9; d_call: -; cdr3_aa: CASSLAPQGVEAFF; cdr3_nt: TGTGCCAGCAGCTTAGCGCCGCAGGGAGTCGAAGCTTTCTTT
clone_size: -; j_call: TRBJ1-6; cdr3_length: 15; v_call: TRBV5-5; d_call: -; cdr3_aa: CASSLAVGTNSPLHF; cdr3_nt: TGTGCCAGCAGCTTGGCCGTGGGGACTAATTCACCCCTCCACTTT
clone_size: few; j_call: TRBJ1-1; cdr3_length: 13; v_call: TRBV2; d_call: -; cdr3_aa: CASSQNWGTEAFF; cdr3_nt: TGTGCCAGCAGTCAAAACTGGGGAACTGAAGCTTTCTTT
clone_size: -; j_call: TRBJ2-3; cdr3_length: 13; v_call: TRBV6-5; d_call: -; cdr3_aa: CATLSGSTDTQYF; cdr3_nt: TGTGCCACCTTAAGTGGGAGCACAGATACGCAGTATTTT
clone_size: -; j_call: TRBJ1-3; cdr3_length: 16; v_call: TRBV7-9; d_call: TRBD1; cdr3_aa: CASSLVGTATGNTIYF; cdr3_nt: TGTGCCAGCAGCTTAGTTGGGACAGCGACTGGAAACACCATATATTTT
clone_size: -; j_call: TRBJ2-7; cdr3_length: 14; v_call: TRBV11-2; d_call: TRBD1; cdr3_aa: CASSLKGGAYEQYF; cdr3_nt: TGTGCCAGCAGCTTGAAAGGGGGCGCCTACGAGCAGTACTTC
clone_size: -; j_call: TRBJ1-4; cdr3_length: 13; v_call: TRBV7-2; d_call: -; cdr3_aa: CASSLQEGGELFF; cdr3_nt: TGTGCCAGCAGCCTTCAGGAGGGGGGAGAACTGTTTTTT
clone_size: -; j_call: TRBJ2-7; cdr3_length: 13; v_call: TRBV7-8; d_call: TRBD1; cdr3_aa: CASSSGTGREQYF; cdr3_nt: TGTGCCAGCAGCTCAGGGACAGGTCGCGAGCAGTACTTC
clone_size: few; j_call: TRBJ2-5; cdr3_length: 15; v_call: TRBV28; d_call: -; cdr3_aa: CASSFIPSVRETQYF; cdr3_nt: TGTGCCAGCAGTTTTATTCCCAGCGTGAGGGAGACCCAGTACTTC
clone_size: -; j_call: TRBJ2-1; cdr3_length: 11; v_call: TRBV27; d_call: -; cdr3_aa: CASSLGQEQFF; cdr3_nt: TGTGCCAGCAGCCTCGGGCAGGAGCAGTTCTTC
clone_size: -; j_call: TRBJ2-1; cdr3_length: 12; v_call: TRBV6-1; d_call: -; cdr3_aa: CASSRIENEQFF; cdr3_nt: TGTGCCAGCAGTCGAATCGAGAATGAGCAGTTCTTC
clone_size: -; j_call: TRBJ1-4; cdr3_length: 14; v_call: TRBV19; d_call: -; cdr3_aa: CASSPVGGGEKLFF; cdr3_nt: TGTGCCAGTAGTCCTGTGGGCGGCGGAGAAAAACTGTTTTTT
clone_size: -; j_call: TRBJ1-2; cdr3_length: 15; v_call: TRBV27; d_call: TRBD1; cdr3_aa: CASSLGQGATYGYTF; cdr3_nt: TGTGCCAGCAGTTTAGGCCAGGGGGCGACCTATGGCTACACCTTC
clone_size: -; j_call: TRBJ1-5; cdr3_length: 15; v_call: TRBV7-2; d_call: -; cdr3_aa: CASSLGTSSNQPQHF; cdr3_nt: TGTGCCAGCAGCTTAGGAACCTCTAGCAATCAGCCCCAGCATTTT
clone_size: -; j_call: TRBJ2-7; cdr3_length: 14; v_call: TRBV7-8; d_call: -; cdr3_aa: CASSIRRSSYEQYF; cdr3_nt: TGTGCCAGCAGCATTAGACGTAGCTCCTACGAGCAGTACTTC
clone_size: -; j_call: TRBJ2-2; cdr3_length: 15; v_call: TRBV29-1; d_call: -; cdr3_aa: CSVVLPYGNTGELFF; cdr3_nt: TGCAGCGTTGTCCTTCCATACGGTAACACCGGGGAGCTGTTTTTT
clone_size: -; j_call: TRBJ1-2; cdr3_length: 13; v_call: TRBV29-1; d_call: -; cdr3_aa: CSAGTGTDYGYTF; cdr3_nt: TGCAGCGCTGGAACAGGGACGGACTATGGCTACACCTTC
clone_size: -; j_call: TRBJ2-3; cdr3_length: 17; v_call: TRBV7-9; d_call: TRBD2; cdr3_aa: CASSLWGLAGGTDTQYF; cdr3_nt: TGTGCCAGCAGCTTATGGGGACTAGCGGGGGGCACAGATACGCAGTATTTT
clone_size: -; j_call: TRBJ1-1; cdr3_length: 16; v_call: TRBV5-4; d_call: -; cdr3_aa: CASSSPRGGRNTEAFF; cdr3_nt: TGTGCCAGCAGCTCACCCAGGGGAGGAAGGAACACTGAAGCTTTCTTT
clone_size: -; j_call: TRBJ2-7; cdr3_length: 14; v_call: TRBV6-6; d_call: TRBD1; cdr3_aa: CASSYSTGAGEQYF; cdr3_nt: TGTGCCAGCAGTTACTCGACAGGGGCAGGCGAGCAGTACTTC
clone_size: -; j_call: TRBJ2-3; cdr3_length: 13; v_call: TRBV27; d_call: -; cdr3_aa: CASSLVRADTQYF; cdr3_nt: TGTGCCAGCAGTTTAGTCCGAGCAGATACGCAGTATTTT
clone_size: -; j_call: TRBJ1-2; cdr3_length: 13; v_call: TRBV6-5; d_call: -; cdr3_aa: CASQKTSNYGYTF; cdr3_nt: TGTGCCAGTCAGAAGACTTCTAACTATGGCTACACCTTC
clone_size: -; j_call: TRBJ2-5; cdr3_length: 12; v_call: TRBV2; d_call: -; cdr3_aa: CASSTGRETQYF; cdr3_nt: TGTGCCAGCAGTACGGGGAGAGAGACCCAGTACTTC